This entry is about one TCR beta chain. What it binds is not known. This record belongs to a study of T-cell memory formation after mild COVID-19. Study summary: TCR clustering was largely donor specific.

Study-wide points: Clones that shrank (day 15 to 85) were balanced CD4/CD8, whereas later expanders leaned CD4+. Shrinking CD4+ clones resided mostly in CM and EM, and CD8+ ones in EMRA.

One entry per CDR3 protein results from TCRdb running MiXCR on the 5' RACE reads. This table has roughly 610,000 distinct CDR3 sequences, roughly 17% appearing once. The CDR3 has 17 residues. The V segment lost 1 base and the J segment 2 bases; nucleotides outside the gene matches: 6. Germline CDR1 is SEHNR and CDR2 is FQNEAQ (reference sequence). The sequenced sample consisted of PBMCs or a T cell subset sorted from them (not recorded which). This TCR came from an adult woman who had mild COVID-19 (a few samples of this study predate the infection). Cell type and time point are not known. The V and J genes are TRBV7-9 and TRBJ2-5, with 11 bases fitting TRBD2. CDR3 DNA sequence: TGTGCCAGCAGCTTAGTAGGACGACTAGCGGGGCAAGAGACCCAGTACTTC. As protein: CASSLVGRLAGQETQYF.